These T cell receptor beta chains were read from a single sample in a study of blood T cell repertoires in COVID-19. The assay was immunoSEQ multiplex PCR, and TCRdb's table has in-frame clones only and misses some. This table has about 200,000 clones, around nine tenths appearing once. The sequenced sample consisted of peripheral blood. Source of these receptors: a man aged 35 to 55 with active or convalescent COVID-19. The CDR3 runs from the conserved cysteine through the conserved F or W. A D gene is named only where the DNA matches it firmly. Size is stated for part of the rows, as once, few or many counts, or as a class when the clone is expanded.

abundance,j_gene,v_gene,d_gene,CDR3nt,CDR3aa
.,TRBJ1-6,TRBV2,.,TGTGCCAGCAGTGGGGAGGGCGTAAATTCACCCCTCCACTTT,CASSGEGVNSPLHF
.,TRBJ2-1,TRBV27,.,TGTGCCAGCAGTTTGAGGAGGGGAGGAGAAAATGAGCAGTTCTTC,CASSLRRGGENEQFF
.,TRBJ2-1,TRBV7-9,TRBD2,TGTGCCAGCAGCTTAACCGTACTTGGGGGAGGGGAGGATGAGCAGTTCTTC,CASSLTVLGGGEDEQFF
.,TRBJ2-2,TRBV29-1,.,TGCAGCGTTGGACAGGCGGCGGGCGGGGAGCTGTTTTTT,CSVGQAAGGELFF
few,TRBJ2-6,TRBV5-4,.,TGTGCCAGCAGCAAACAAGTCGGGTTCTACTCTGGGGCCAACGTCCTGACTTTC,CASSKQVGFYSGANVLTF
many,TRBJ1-4,TRBV6-5,.,TGTGCCAGCAGTTACCAAGAGGCTACAACTAATGAAAAACTGTTTTTT,CASSYQEATTNEKLFF
.,TRBJ2-5,TRBV11-3,TRBD2,TGTGCCAGCAGCCTCTTAGCGGGAGGAGGGATAGAGACCCAGTACTTC,CASSLLAGGGIETQYF
few,TRBJ1-1,TRBV11-3,TRBD1,TGTGCCAGCAGCTTACGACAGGGGATGAACACTGAAGCTTTCTTT,CASSLRQGMNTEAFF
.,TRBJ2-7,TRBV11-1,.,TGTGCCAGCAGCTTAATTTGGGCAGACGAGCAGTACTTC,CASSLIWADEQYF
.,TRBJ1-1,TRBV5-1,.,TGCGCCAGCAGCTGGGACTTTGACACTGAAGCTTTCTTT,CASSWDFDTEAFF
.,TRBJ2-7,TRBV29-1,.,TGCAGCGTTGATACGTCGGGCTACGAGCAGTACTTC,CSVDTSGYEQYF
.,TRBJ1-4,TRBV7-9,TRBD1,TGTGCCAGCGTCCCGGGCACCGGGACAGGGGATGAAAAACTGTTTTTT,CASVPGTGTGDEKLFF
.,TRBJ1-6,TRBV7-2,TRBD1,TGTGCCAGCAGCTCGGGGGACAGTTCCTCTTCACCCCTCCACTTT,CASSSGDSSSSPLHF
.,TRBJ1-1,TRBV6-5,TRBD1,TGTGCCAGCACCGAGGGGACAGGGGGTAACACTGAAGCTTTCTTT,CASTEGTGGNTEAFF
.,TRBJ2-5,TRBV11-2,.,TGTGCCAGCAGCTCCGGACACTACAAGTACTTC,CASSSGHYKYF
.,TRBJ2-1,TRBV7-2,.,TGTGCCAGCAGCTTAAGACTAGACCTGTTCTTC,CASSLRLDLFF
.,TRBJ2-2,TRBV18,.,TGTGCCAGCTCACCTCTACAGCTGACGAACACCGGGGAGCTGTTTTTT,CASSPLQLTNTGELFF
.,TRBJ2-4,TRBV14,TRBD1,TGTGCCAGCAGCCCCACAGGGGGTAACAAAAACATTCAGTACTTC,CASSPTGGNKNIQYF
.,TRBJ2-3,TRBV5-1,.,TGCGCCAGCAGCTTGTCCAGGGGAGATACGCAGTATTTT,CASSLSRGDTQYF
.,TRBJ2-7,TRBV5-1,.,TGCGCCAGCAGCTTGATCCCTAGCTCCTACGAGCAGTACTTC,CASSLIPSSYEQYF
.,TRBJ2-2,TRBV5-6,.,TGTGCCAGCAGCTTGGAATGGAGAGTAGCGGCGAACACCGGGGAGCTGTTTTTT,CASSLEWRVAANTGELFF
.,TRBJ1-5,TRBV6-2/TRBV6-3,TRBD1,TGTGCCAGCAGTACTACTACAGGGGGAAGTAGCAATCAGCCCCAGCATTTT,CASSTTTGGSSNQPQHF
.,TRBJ1-2,TRBV20-1,.,TGCAGTGCTGGCGGGGGTGGCTACACCTTC,CSAGGGGYTF